Described below is a single T cell receptor (beta chain) sequence and its context. No antigen is known for it. Base qualities are not provided; no much larger clone lies one nucleotide away. The CDR3 sequence holds 12 residues, the cysteine and phenylalanine included. The kept DNA is CDR3 alone, 36 bases in frame from the first base. CDR1 and CDR2, looked up from the germline V gene (reference sequence), are LGHDT and YNNKEL. V was cut back by 3 bases and J by 4 bases, leaving a gap of 6 bases between them. The library relied on the immunoSEQ multiplex PCR assay. Here the immuneACCESS table is served through TCRdb, limited to in-frame sequences with V and J called. Missing clones are a known gap in these copies; in checked studies unresolved V genes cover under half, and the rest lacks a known reason. Counted in this sample were about 120,000 clones; about 91% of them appeared once. Around 3.5% of the sample rests with the top ten.

This entry is derived from a study of control samples from healthy donors and cancer patients (dated by TCRdb to the early 2020s). The sample consisted of blood. The clonotype originates from a man aged 40-49 years in good health. The V and J genes are TRBV3-1 (or the pseudogene TRBV3-2) and TRBJ1-1; the D segment cannot be called with confidence. In nucleotides, the sequence is TGTGCCAGCAGCCAGGCCGCCACTGAAGCTTTCTTT. This gives the protein CASSQAATEAFF.